The present T cell receptor beta chain was sequenced within a study of blood T cell repertoires in COVID-19. Background on the study: Acute and convalescent COVID-19 specimens originated in the United States, Italy and Spain. Sources were T cells, B-cell-depleted T cells, or PBMCs; the material itself was cDNA or gDNA.

Sequenced by immunoSEQ multiplex PCR; TCRdb stores in-frame clones only, minus some. The table records roughly 230,000 clones, approximately 83% of them present only once. CDR3 length: 15 amino acids. From germline, CDR1 is SGHTA and CDR2 FQGNSA. Deletions cut 0 bases from V and 2 bases from J, with 11 bases between. The TCR originated in a middle-aged man with acute or convalescent COVID-19. The genes are TRBV7-2 and TRBJ2-7; TRBD1 might be the D (6 bases). Sequences were obtained from peripheral blood. CDR3 sequence (DNA): TGTGCCAGCAGCTTAGCGGGGGCCGTCGCCTACGAGCAGTACTTC. It codes for CASSLAGAVAYEQYF.